This T cell receptor beta chain was captured in a study of blood T cells in healthy people across ages. This clonotype was counted only a few times. With a J-beta primer mix and a sample-barcoded 5' primer, a second PCR ran 7 to 11 cycles. TCRdb recomputed calls from the 5' RACE reads with MiXCR, one row per CDR3 protein. The sample consists of 700,000 or so distinct CDR3 sequences, about a fifth of them appearing once. The V segment lost 6 bases and the J segment 7 bases; nucleotides outside the gene matches: 8. This CDR3 has 13 residues. The gene calls are TRBV12-3 or TRBV12-4 and TRBJ1-2, with TRBD1 matching over 7 bases. The sequence derives from a man aged 65 to 79 in good health. The sample consisted of blood. The CDR3 DNA reads as TGTGCCAGCAGGAATTCAGGGGGTTCTGGCTACACCTTC. This translates into CASRNSGGSGYTF.